The source of this T cell receptor beta chain is a study of T cell repertoires in cytomegalovirus infection. The wider study: Public TCR beta signatures marked donors with CMV infection and the matching HLA.

As for this clonotype: What it binds is not known.

CDR1 and CDR2 (germline): SGHRS, YFSETQ. The CDR3 is 16 residues long. V shed 3 bases and J 5 bases; nucleotides not matched to a gene: 8. TCRdb used MiXCR to reprocess the reads, holding one entry per CDR3 protein. The sample holds 250,000 to 300,000 distinct CDR3 sequences, 20% to 25% seen once. The source material was cultured PBMCs, sampled from culture after CMV antigen stimulation. The TCR comes from a human donor in good health (CMV status not recorded). Some clones in this sample may be carry-over from other donors' samples. The chain joins TRBV5-1 to TRBJ2-1; 10 bases align to TRBD2. This CDR3 is CASSWGGGLANNEQFF. The CDR3 DNA follows: TGCGCCAGCAGCTGGGGGGGGGGACTAGCGAACAATGAGCAGTTCTTC. Full variable domain (outside the CDR3, taken from reference TRBV5-1 and TRBJ2-1): KAGVTQTPRYLIKTRGQQVTLSCSPISGHRSVSWYQQTPGQGLQFLFEYFSETQRNKGNFPGRFSGRQFSNSRSEMNVSTLELGDSALYLCASSWGGGLANNEQFFGPGTRLTVL.